These T cell receptor beta chains were read from a single sample in a study of T-cell memory formation after mild COVID-19. TCRdb re-derived calls from the 5' RACE reads in MiXCR, one entry per CDR3 protein. The sample has 300,000 to 350,000 distinct CDR3 sequences; approximately 19% are singletons. Sequencing was performed on PBMCs or a T cell subset sorted from them (not recorded which). The origin of the receptors is a man aged 18-30 years who had mild COVID-19 (a few samples of this study predate the infection). Cell type and time point are not known. Both conserved end residues are part of each CDR3. D genes are given only for firm matches. Clone size, where shown, is once, few, many, or a class for clones that have expanded.

>.|TRBD1|TRBV6-5|TRBJ1-1
TGTGCCAGCCAGGGGGTCACTGAAGCTTTCTTT
CASQGVTEAFF
>few|.|TRBV30|TRBJ1-5
TGTGCCTGGGGGGTTGGACAGCCCCAGCATTTT
CAWGVGQPQHF
>.|TRBD1|TRBV7-2|TRBJ1-4
TGTGCCAGCAGCAACACAGGGGTTTCGGGTGAAAAACTGTTTTTT
CASSNTGVSGEKLFF
>few|TRBD1|TRBV4-2|TRBJ2-7
TGTGCCAGCAGCCAAGATCGTTTTCAGGGGGCGTCCTACGAGCAGTACTTC
CASSQDRFQGASYEQYF
>few|.|TRBV7-2|TRBJ2-6
TGTGCCAGCAGCTTAGCCTACGGGGCCAACGTCCTGACTTTC
CASSLAYGANVLTF
>few|.|TRBV18|TRBJ1-4
TGTGCCAGCTCACCAGGGAATGAAAAACTGTTTTTT
CASSPGNEKLFF
>.|.|TRBV6-6|TRBJ2-7
TGTGCCAGCAGTGTACAGGGATACGAGCAGTACTTC
CASSVQGYEQYF
>.|.|TRBV5-6|TRBJ2-5
TGTGCCAGCAGCGCACCCTGGAGCGGGCGGGGAGAGACCCAGTACTTC
CASSAPWSGRGETQYF
>.|TRBD2|TRBV10-2|TRBJ2-2
TGCGCCAGCATCCTCGCTCGGACTAGCGGATACACCGGGGAGCTGTTTTTT
CASILARTSGYTGELFF
>.|.|TRBV29-1|TRBJ2-1
TGCAGCGCGGGGGTCCAGGGGGTCTACAATGAGCAGTTCTTC
CSAGVQGVYNEQFF
>.|.|TRBV4-3|TRBJ1-6
TGCGCCAGCAGCCAGGATCCAGTTGGGGATGGATATTCACCCCTCCACTTT
CASSQDPVGDGYSPLHF
>.|.|TRBV4-3|TRBJ1-6
TGCGCCAGCAGCCAAGTAGACGGTACACCCCTCCACTTT
CASSQVDGTPLHF
>.|.|TRBV27|TRBJ1-2
TGTGCCAGCAGTTTATGGGGGAACTATGGCTACACCTTC
CASSLWGNYGYTF
>few|.|TRBV19|TRBJ1-1
TGTGCCAGTAGTCGCACAACGAACACTGAAGCTTTCTTT
CASSRTTNTEAFF
>few|.|TRBV3-1|TRBJ1-4
TGTGCCAGCAGCAAGAATCCGGGTTTTGCGCTTAATGAAAAACTGTTTTTT
CASSKNPGFALNEKLFF
>few|.|TRBV5-1|TRBJ1-6
TGCGCCAGCAGCTTGCGGCCAGTTCAATCACCCCTCCACTTT
CASSLRPVQSPLHF
>few|TRBD1|TRBV9|TRBJ2-3
TGTGCCAGCAGCGTCAGGGGGAGCGGAGATACGCAGTATTTT
CASSVRGSGDTQYF
>few|TRBD1|TRBV29-1|TRBJ1-6
TGCAGCGTACAGACAGGGACTAATTCACCCCTCCACTTT
CSVQTGTNSPLHF
>.|TRBD2|TRBV7-8|TRBJ2-7
TGTGCCAGCAGCCCTCGGACTAGCGGGACCACCTCCCACGAGCAGTACTTC
CASSPRTSGTTSHEQYF
>few|TRBD2|TRBV7-8|TRBJ2-3
TGTGCCAGCAGCTCCGGGACTAGCTATGATACGCAGTATTTT
CASSSGTSYDTQYF
>.|TRBD1|TRBV7-9|TRBJ2-5
TGTGCCAGCAGCTCTCAATCGACAGGGGTTCAAGAGACCCAGTACTTC
CASSSQSTGVQETQYF
>.|.|TRBV4-3|TRBJ2-2
TGCGCCAGCAGCCAGAGGCAAAACACCGGGGAGCTGTTTTTT
CASSQRQNTGELFF
>few|.|TRBV29-1|TRBJ2-1
TGCAGCGTTAGCACGGCCTACAATGAGCAGTTCTTC
CSVSTAYNEQFF
>few|.|TRBV7-2|TRBJ2-2
TGTGCCAGCAGCTTAGAGTCATCGGGCACCGGGGAGCTGTTTTTT
CASSLESSGTGELFF
>many|TRBD2|TRBV4-3|TRBJ2-1
TGCGCCAGCAGCCTCTGGACTAGCATGAATGAGCAGTTCTTC
CASSLWTSMNEQFF
>.|TRBD2|TRBV19|TRBJ2-5
TGTGCCAGTAGTCCCAGCGGGGCGGAGACCCAGTACTTC
CASSPSGAETQYF
>.|.|TRBV7-2|TRBJ1-2
TGTGCCAGCAGCTTTATGGGGGCGCCTAACTATGGCTACACCTTC
CASSFMGAPNYGYTF
>few|TRBD2|TRBV6-5|TRBJ2-3
TGTGCCAGCAGCCCAATAGCGGGCGACCGCACAGATACGCAGTATTTT
CASSPIAGDRTDTQYF
>.|.|TRBV4-1|TRBJ2-7
TGCGCCAGCAGCCATCTAGGCGTGCCTTACGAGCAGTACTTC
CASSHLGVPYEQYF
>.|.|TRBV2|TRBJ1-1
TGTGCCAGCAGTGGGGACGTACAAGGAGAAGCTTTCTTT
CASSGDVQGEAFF
>.|.|TRBV11-1|TRBJ2-1
TGTGCCAGCAGCTTAGTAGGCAGTGATTCGTATGAGCAGTTCTTC
CASSLVGSDSYEQFF
>.|TRBD2|TRBV9|TRBJ2-2
TGTGCCAGCAGCGCCCCGACTAGCGGGGAGGGCGGGGAGCTGTTTTTT
CASSAPTSGEGGELFF
>.|TRBD2|TRBV7-3|TRBJ2-1
TGTGCCAGCAGCCTCGATAGCGGGGGACCCTACAATGAGCAGTTCTTC
CASSLDSGGPYNEQFF
>.|.|TRBV11-2|TRBJ2-6
TGTGCCAGCACTAGGGCCAACGTCCTGACTTTC
CASTRANVLTF
>.|TRBD1|TRBV20-1|TRBJ1-3
TGCAGTGCTGGACCCCGACAGGGGCGAAACACCATATATTTT
CSAGPRQGRNTIYF